What follows is one TCR beta chain and its context. The antigen remains undetermined. Indicated time point: cycle 4 day 1 (C4D1), after less than 7 weeks of nivolumab. Every one of the patients relapsed after autologous stem cell transplantation (brentuximab vedotin exposure was variable). The CDR3 runs to 14 residues. CDR1 is LNHDA, CDR2 SQIVND, per germline (reference sequence). Trimming took off 3 bases at V and 10 bases at J, with 16 bases between the two ends. The data were taken from a study of PD-1 blockade in classical Hodgkin lymphoma. The study, taken as a whole, reports: Lower baseline TCR diversity marked trial partial responders and progressors.

Profiling relied on immunoSEQ multiplex PCR, and the TCRdb table lists in-frame clones only, not all of them. The data hold 15,000 to 25,000 clones, with 75% to 85% observed a single time. This specimen consisted of peripheral blood mononuclear cells (PBMCs), obtained before the fourth cycle of nivolumab. The V and J genes are TRBV19 and TRBJ1-5; D unresolved. The source is a human donor with classical Hodgkin lymphoma. CDR3 nucleotide sequence: TGTGCCAGTAGTATTTTAGGACTGGGGAAACCCCAGCATTTT. Protein product: CASSILGLGKPQHF.